This is a list of T cell receptor beta chains from one sample in a study of cytomegalovirus exposure and HLA in healthy donors. Measured with immunoSEQ multiplex PCR; TCRdb has only the in-frame clones, and not every one. The sample lists some 87,000 clones; roughly 96% were seen once. Sequenced sample: PBMCs. These receptors were collected from a woman aged 18-29 years in good health and CMV-seronegative. CDR3s include the opening cysteine and the closing phenylalanine or tryptophan. A D gene is named only where the DNA matches it firmly. Not every row has a clone size; where given, it reads once, few, many or a size class.

>TRBV30|TRBD1|TRBJ2-1|NA
CAWGSGTDLYNEQFF
TGTGCCTGGGGGTCCGGGACAGATCTTTACAATGAGCAGTTCTTC
>TRBV12-5|TRBD2|TRBJ2-3|NA
CASGLGTSGRSTDTQYF
TGTGCTAGTGGTTTAGGGACTAGCGGGAGAAGCACAGATACGCAGTATTTT
>TRBV11-2|TRBD2|TRBJ2-3|once
CASSHLVGLAPTDTQYF
TGTGCCAGCAGCCACCTCGTCGGACTAGCGCCCACAGATACGCAGTATTTT
>TRBV2|TRBD1|TRBJ1-2|NA
CASRGQTNYGYTF
TGTGCCAGCAGGGGACAGACTAACTATGGCTACACCTTC
>TRBV20-1|NA|TRBJ2-7|NA
CSVPGWYEQYF
TGCAGTGTCCCCGGGTGGTACGAGCAGTACTTC
>TRBV9|TRBD1|TRBJ1-1|NA
CASADSPTGDTEAFF
TGTGCCAGCGCGGACTCCCCGACAGGGGACACTGAAGCTTTCTTT
>TRBV5-6|NA|TRBJ2-5|NA
CASSSRLGGGETQYF
TGTGCCAGCAGCTCAAGACTAGGAGGTGGGGAGACCCAGTACTTC
>TRBV28|TRBD1|TRBJ2-7|NA
CASRPKGAYPGYEQYF
TGTGCCAGCAGGCCAAAGGGGGCTTACCCGGGCTACGAGCAGTACTTC
>TRBV5-1|NA|TRBJ2-3|NA
CASSSGTSTDTQYF
TGCGCCAGCAGTTCCGGGACTAGCACAGATACGCAGTATTTT
>TRBV4-2|NA|TRBJ2-7|NA
CASSQTSYEQYF
TGTGCCAGCAGCCAAACTAGTTACGAGCAGTACTTC
>TRBV19|NA|TRBJ1-5|NA
CASRSTLYQPQHF
TGTGCCAGTAGGTCCACATTGTATCAGCCCCAGCATTTT
>TRBV10-3|NA|TRBJ1-5|NA
CAIRKTENQPQHF
TGTGCCATCAGGAAAACAGAAAATCAGCCCCAGCATTTT
>TRBV29-1|NA|TRBJ2-7|NA
CSGSEIVRGEQYF
TGCAGCGGGTCTGAGATAGTTAGAGGCGAGCAGTACTTC
>TRBV2|NA|TRBJ2-2|NA
CASWTSGDTGELFF
TGTGCCAGCTGGACTTCGGGAGACACCGGGGAGCTGTTTTTT
>TRBV6-5|NA|TRBJ1-5|NA
CASSSSTAQPQHF
TGTGCCAGCAGTTCCTCGACAGCCCAGCCCCAGCATTTT
>TRBV7-9|NA|TRBJ1-2|NA
CASSSESGENHYGYTF
TGTGCCAGCAGCTCTGAGTCGGGAGAGAATCATTATGGCTACACCTTC
>TRBV28|NA|TRBJ1-2|NA
CASTAPTGRNYGYTF
TGTGCCAGCACAGCACCCACCGGGAGGAACTATGGCTACACCTTC
>TRBV6-1|TRBD1|TRBJ1-2|NA
CASSAQTGGYTVDGYTF
TGTGCCAGCAGTGCCCAGACAGGGGGTTACACGGTGGATGGCTACACCTTC
>TRBV27|NA|TRBJ2-3|NA
CASSLVYSSTDTQYF
TGTGCCAGCAGTTTAGTCTATTCTAGCACAGATACGCAGTATTTT
>TRBV19|TRBD1|TRBJ2-4|NA
CASSIAQGVQADIQYF
TGTGCCAGTAGTATAGCACAGGGGGTCCAAGCAGACATTCAGTACTTC
>TRBV12-5|TRBD2|TRBJ2-5|NA
CASGSLAGAQETQYF
TGTGCTAGTGGGTCACTAGCGGGAGCCCAAGAGACCCAGTACTTC
>TRBV19|NA|TRBJ1-2|NA
CASSIAGSGYGYTF
TGTGCCAGTAGTATAGCAGGGTCGGGCTATGGCTACACCTTC
>TRBV4-2|TRBD1|TRBJ2-5|NA
CASSQGQGPKQETQYF
TGTGCCAGCAGCCAAGGACAGGGGCCGAAACAAGAGACCCAGTACTTC
>TRBV30|TRBD1|TRBJ2-7|few
CAWTGGEQYF
TGTGCCTGGACAGGGGGCGAGCAGTACTTC
>TRBV5-1|NA|TRBJ2-2|NA
CASSNRDLNTGELFF
TGCGCCAGCAGCAACCGGGACTTAAACACCGGGGAGCTGTTTTTT
>TRBV5-1|NA|TRBJ2-1|NA
CASSTSLGFNEQFF
TGCGCCAGCAGCACGTCCCTCGGGTTCAATGAGCAGTTCTTC
>TRBV6-5|NA|TRBJ1-4|NA
CASSYDREKLFF
TGTGCCAGCAGTTACGACAGAGAAAAACTGTTTTTT
>TRBV11-2|NA|TRBJ1-2|NA
CASSLVPGLQYGYTF
TGTGCCAGCAGCTTAGTACCTGGGCTCCAGTATGGCTACACCTTC
>TRBV28|TRBD1|TRBJ1-2|NA
CASSLSGQGDYGYTF
TGTGCCAGCAGTCTGTCGGGCCAGGGGGACTATGGCTACACCTTC
>TRBV27|NA|TRBJ2-3|NA
CATSRDFSGGVYTQYF
TGTGCCACCTCTAGGGACTTTTCAGGAGGGGTGTATACGCAGTATTTT
>TRBV9|NA|TRBJ2-7|NA
CASSPTPAIAAYEQYF
TGTGCCAGCAGTCCAACCCCCGCTATAGCGGCCTACGAGCAGTACTTC
>TRBV4-1|TRBD2|TRBJ2-1|NA
CASSQEALAGVNEQFF
TGCGCCAGCAGCCAAGAGGCACTAGCGGGAGTAAATGAGCAGTTCTTC
>TRBV2|TRBD2|TRBJ2-5|NA
CASSEAGTRKETQYF
TGTGCCAGCAGTGAAGCTGGGACTAGAAAAGAGACCCAGTACTTC
>TRBV19|NA|TRBJ1-1|NA
CASSIKEGLNTEAFF
TGTGCCAGTAGTATAAAGGAGGGACTGAACACTGAAGCTTTCTTT
>TRBV21-1|NA|TRBJ2-1|NA
CASRGGREAYNEQFF
TGTGCCAGCCGGGGGGGGCGGGAGGCCTACAATGAGCAGTTCTTC
>TRBV5-1|NA|TRBJ2-4|NA
CASSLRPKGFATKNIQYF
TGCGCCAGCAGCTTGCGCCCTAAGGGGTTTGCGACCAAAAACATTCAGTACTTC
>TRBV2|NA|TRBJ1-1|NA
CASIQDTATEAFF
TGTGCCAGCATCCAGGACACGGCCACTGAAGCTTTCTTT
>TRBV5-8|NA|TRBJ2-6|NA
CASSLGKQVSGANVLTF
TGTGCCAGCAGCTTGGGGAAACAGGTCTCTGGGGCCAACGTCCTGACTTTC
>TRBV19|NA|TRBJ2-7|NA
CASSILAGAYEQYF
TGTGCCAGTAGTATATTGGCCGGAGCCTACGAGCAGTACTTC
>TRBV30|TRBD1|TRBJ2-2|NA
CALDRENTGELFF
TGTGCCTTGGACAGGGAGAACACCGGGGAGCTGTTTTTT
>TRBV4-1|TRBD1|TRBJ2-1|NA
CASSQIQGVGDEQFF
TGCGCCAGCAGCCAAATACAGGGGGTCGGAGATGAGCAGTTCTTC
>TRBV4-1|NA|TRBJ2-7|NA
CASSQDQWEWAPSYEQYF
TGCGCCAGCAGCCAAGATCAATGGGAGTGGGCCCCCTCGTACGAGCAGTACTTC
>TRBV10-1|NA|TRBJ2-3|NA
CASSRSGTDTQYF
TGCGCCAGCAGCAGGTCGGGCACAGATACGCAGTATTTT
>TRBV5-4|TRBD1|TRBJ2-7|once
CASSARDRGSYEQYF
TGTGCCAGCAGCGCCCGGGACAGGGGTTCCTACGAGCAGTACTTC
>TRBV20-1|NA|TRBJ1-5|NA
CSARETVAQHF
TGCAGTGCTAGAGAAACGGTGGCCCAGCATTTT
>TRBV9|TRBD1|TRBJ2-3|once
CASSRQGAPDTQYF
TGTGCCAGCAGCAGACAGGGGGCCCCAGATACGCAGTATTTT
>TRBV6-1|NA|TRBJ2-1|NA
CASAFGVSYNEQFF
TGTGCCAGCGCTTTCGGAGTCTCCTACAATGAGCAGTTCTTC
>TRBV11-2|NA|TRBJ2-5|NA
CASSKTRAVETQYF
TGTGCCAGCAGCAAAACCAGGGCGGTGGAGACCCAGTACTTC
>TRBV5-4|NA|TRBJ2-5|NA
CASSPWGLQETQYF
TGTGCCAGCAGCCCCTGGGGCCTCCAAGAGACCCAGTACTTC
>TRBV10-3|NA|TRBJ2-2|NA
CAISFDRNTGELFF
TGTGCCATCAGTTTCGACAGGAACACCGGGGAGCTGTTTTTT
>TRBV6-5|NA|TRBJ1-1|NA
CASSDPRGIEAFF
TGTGCCAGCAGTGACCCCAGGGGTATTGAAGCTTTCTTT
>TRBV28|NA|TRBJ2-7|NA
CASYTGQLIYEQYF
TGTGCCAGCTACACCGGACAGTTAATCTACGAGCAGTACTTC
>TRBV19|NA|TRBJ1-3|NA
CASRHTGEGNTIYF
TGTGCCAGTAGGCATACCGGAGAGGGAAACACCATATATTTT
>TRBV5-1|TRBD1|TRBJ2-5|NA
CASSGTAQETQYF
TGCGCCAGCAGTGGGACAGCCCAAGAGACCCAGTACTTC
>TRBV5-1|NA|TRBJ1-1|NA
CASSVGDRIMNTEAFF
TGCGCCAGCAGCGTGGGCGACAGGATCATGAACACTGAAGCTTTCTTT